The sequence of this TCR beta chain was determined in a study of blood T cell repertoires in COVID-19. Study details: PBMCs, B-cell-depleted T cells, or T cells provided the cDNA or gDNA that made up the material.

The CDR3 consists of 13 residues. Per germline, CDR1 ENHRY and CDR2 SYGVKD. V was cut by 0 bases and J by 6 bases, with 6 bases left in between. Some clones are missing from TCRdb's copy, which holds only in-frame ones; the method was immunoSEQ multiplex PCR. In the table there are hundreds of thousands of clones, under 95% of which are singletons. The chain is built from TRBV10-3 and TRBJ1-5; tentatively, D is TRBD1 (6 bases). Sequencing was carried out using PBMCs or T cells enriched from blood (not recorded which). The source is a man aged 55-75 years who had recovered from COVID-19. CDR3 in amino acids: CAISESGGQPQHF. The CDR3 nucleotides read TGTGCCATCAGTGAGTCAGGGGGTCAGCCCCAGCATTTT.